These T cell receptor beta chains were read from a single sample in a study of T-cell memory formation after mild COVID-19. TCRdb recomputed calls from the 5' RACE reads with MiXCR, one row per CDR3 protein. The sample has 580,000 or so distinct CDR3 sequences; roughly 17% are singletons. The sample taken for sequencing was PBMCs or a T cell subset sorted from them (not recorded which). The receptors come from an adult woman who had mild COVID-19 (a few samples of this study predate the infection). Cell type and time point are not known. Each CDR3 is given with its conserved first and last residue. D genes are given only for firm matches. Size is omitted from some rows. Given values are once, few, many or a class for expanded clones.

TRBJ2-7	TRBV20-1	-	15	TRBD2	TGCAGTGCTAGAGGACTAGCGGGAGGGCCGTACGAGCAGTACTTC	CSARGLAGGPYEQYF
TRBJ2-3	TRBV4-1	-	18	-	TGCGCCAGCAGCCAAGGCGCCTTGAAGCGGGCAAACACAGATACGCAGTATTTT	CASSQGALKRANTDTQYF
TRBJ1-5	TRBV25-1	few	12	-	TGTGCCAGCCAGATAGGGCGTCAGCCCCAGCATTTT	CASQIGRQPQHF
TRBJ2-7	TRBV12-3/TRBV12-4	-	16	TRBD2	TGTGCCAGCAGTTTCCGTACTAGCGGGGCCACCTACGAGCAGTACTTC	CASSFRTSGATYEQYF
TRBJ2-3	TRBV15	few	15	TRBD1	TGTGCCACCAGCAAAGGCAGGGGGAACACAGATACGCAGTATTTT	CATSKGRGNTDTQYF
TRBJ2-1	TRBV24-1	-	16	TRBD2	TGTGCCACCAGTGAAGGGGGGACTAGCGGCTACAATGAGCAGTTCTTC	CATSEGGTSGYNEQFF
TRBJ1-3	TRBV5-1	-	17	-	TGCGCCAGCAGCCCCAGAGACTCTATCTACTCTGGAAACACCATATATTTT	CASSPRDSIYSGNTIYF
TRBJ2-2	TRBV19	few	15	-	TGTGCCAGTAGAGGGTCGGACCTAGGGCCCGGGGAGCTGTTTTTT	CASRGSDLGPGELFF
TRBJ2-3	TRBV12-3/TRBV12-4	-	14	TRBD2	TGTGCCAGCAGTCGGACTAGCGGAACAGATACGCAGTATTTT	CASSRTSGTDTQYF
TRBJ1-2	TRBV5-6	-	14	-	TGTGCCAGCAGCTTGGGTCCCGAGCTTTATGGCTACACCTTC	CASSLGPELYGYTF
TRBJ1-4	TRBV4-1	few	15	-	TGCGCCAGCAGCCAGGGAGGGATCATTGATGAAAAACTGTTTTTT	CASSQGGIIDEKLFF
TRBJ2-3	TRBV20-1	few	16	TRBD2	TGCAGTGCTAGAGACCCGGGACTAGCATTCACAGATACGCAGTATTTT	CSARDPGLAFTDTQYF
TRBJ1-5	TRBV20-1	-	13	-	TGCAGTGCCTGGCGAGACCCCAATCAGCCCCAGCATTTT	CSAWRDPNQPQHF
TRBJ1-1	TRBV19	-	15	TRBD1	TGTGCCAGTAGTTCTCTCGTCCCGGGACAGGGCGAGGCTTTCTTT	CASSSLVPGQGEAFF
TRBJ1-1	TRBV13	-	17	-	TGTGCCAGCAGCCCCGTCGCACGTTGGGACATGAACACTGAAGCTTTCTTT	CASSPVARWDMNTEAFF
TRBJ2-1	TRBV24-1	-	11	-	TGTGCCACCAGTTCACTCAATGAGCAGTTCTTC	CATSSLNEQFF
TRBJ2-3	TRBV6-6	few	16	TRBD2	TGTGCCAGCAGTTACTCCCAGGGAGGGGGCACAGATACGCAGTATTTT	CASSYSQGGGTDTQYF
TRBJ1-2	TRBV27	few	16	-	TGTGCCAGCAGTTTAGCCTTCGGGACACTCAACTATGGCTACACCTTC	CASSLAFGTLNYGYTF
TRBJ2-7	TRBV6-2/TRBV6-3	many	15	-	TGTGCCAGCAGTTTCGGGACGGCCGATACCTACGAGCAGTACTTC	CASSFGTADTYEQYF
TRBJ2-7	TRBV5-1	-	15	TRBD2	TGCGCCAGCAGCTTAGAGGCGGGAGGGCCGTTCGAGCAGTACTTC	CASSLEAGGPFEQYF
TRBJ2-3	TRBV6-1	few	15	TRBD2	TGTGCCAGCAGTGAAGCAGCGGGGGGGCCAGATACGCAGTATTTT	CASSEAAGGPDTQYF
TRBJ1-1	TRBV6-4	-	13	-	TGTGCCAGCAGTGACCGTAGGGGGGATGAAGCTTTCTTT	CASSDRRGDEAFF
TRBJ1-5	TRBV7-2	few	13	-	TGTGCCAGCAGCTTAGGGGGTCGTCAGCCCCAGCATTTT	CASSLGGRQPQHF
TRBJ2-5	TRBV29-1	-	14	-	TGCAGCGTTGAAGATCGGTTTATTCAAGAGACCAAGTACTTC	CSVEDRFIQETKYF
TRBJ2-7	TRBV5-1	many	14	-	TGCGCCAGCAGCCCATCCCCCAGGGCGGACGAGCAGTACTTC	CASSPSPRADEQYF
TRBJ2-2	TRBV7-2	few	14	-	TGTGCCAGCAGCTTTAGGTCAAACACCGGGGAGCTGTTTTTT	CASSFRSNTGELFF
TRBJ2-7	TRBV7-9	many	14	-	TGTGCCAGCAGCTTAGGGTCCTTCGACTACGAGCAGTACTTC	CASSLGSFDYEQYF
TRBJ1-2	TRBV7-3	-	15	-	TGTGCCAGCAGCTTAAGTACGGGGGCCAACAGTGGCTACACCTTC	CASSLSTGANSGYTF
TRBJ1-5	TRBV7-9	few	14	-	TGTGCCAGCAGCTTAGCTCCGCAGAATCAGCCCCAGCATTTT	CASSLAPQNQPQHF
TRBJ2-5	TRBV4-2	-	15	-	TGTGCCAGCAGCGAAGATGGGGGTAACCAAGAGACCCAGTACTTC	CASSEDGGNQETQYF
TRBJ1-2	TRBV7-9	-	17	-	TGTGCCAGCAGCCTGCGGGCTAACCCTAAAAACGGGTATGGCTACACCTTC	CASSLRANPKNGYGYTF
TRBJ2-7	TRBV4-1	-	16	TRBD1	TGCGCCAGCAGCCAAGAGAAAAGGACAGGGGGCTACGAGCAGTACTTC	CASSQEKRTGGYEQYF
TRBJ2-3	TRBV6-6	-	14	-	TGTGCCAGCTGTGGGGTTGGCCCCGCAGATACGCAGTATTTT	CASCGVGPADTQYF
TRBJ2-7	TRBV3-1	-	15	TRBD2	TGTGCCAGCAGCCAGGTTAGCGGGAATCCCTACGAGCAGTACTTC	CASSQVSGNPYEQYF
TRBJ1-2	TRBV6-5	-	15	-	TGTGCCAGCAGTTACTCGACGGGGGCGGACTATGGCTACACCTTC	CASSYSTGADYGYTF
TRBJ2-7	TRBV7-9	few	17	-	TGTGCCAGCAGCCCGATACCAGTCGGTGAGTCCTACTACGAGCAGTACTTC	CASSPIPVGESYYEQYF
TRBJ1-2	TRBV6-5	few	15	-	TGTGCCAGCAGCCCGGGCGGGAAGGAAGTGAGGGGCTACACCTTC	CASSPGGKEVRGYTF
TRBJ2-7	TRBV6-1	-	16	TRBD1	TGTGCCAGCAGTGACCCTGGGACAGGGCGGCCCTACGAGCAGTACTTC	CASSDPGTGRPYEQYF
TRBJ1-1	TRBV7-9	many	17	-	TGTGCCAGCAGCTTAGCGGGGCGGGGCCGGCTAAACACTGAAGCTTTCTTT	CASSLAGRGRLNTEAFF
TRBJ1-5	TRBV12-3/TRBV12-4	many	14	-	TGTGCCAGCAGTCCCACGAACGGGAATCAGCCCCAGCATTTT	CASSPTNGNQPQHF
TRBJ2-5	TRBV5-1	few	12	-	TGCGCCAGCAGCTTTTTCGGAGAGACCCAGTACTTC	CASSFFGETQYF
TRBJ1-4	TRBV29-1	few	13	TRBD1	TGCAGCGTCCCTACAGGGGGTAATGAAAAACTGTTTTTT	CSVPTGGNEKLFF
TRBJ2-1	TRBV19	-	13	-	TGTGCCAGTAGGGGGAGCGGGTCGTATGAGCAGTTCTTC	CASRGSGSYEQFF
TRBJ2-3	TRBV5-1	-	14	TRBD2	TGCGCCAGCAGATTCGGACTAGCCACAGATACGCAGTATTTT	CASRFGLATDTQYF
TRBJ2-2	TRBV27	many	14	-	TGTGCCAGCAGCAGGGGGGTAAACACCGGGGAGCTGTTTTTT	CASSRGVNTGELFF
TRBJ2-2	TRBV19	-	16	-	TGTGCCAGTAGTATAGTGGGCCCCACGAACACCGGGGAGCTGTTTTTT	CASSIVGPTNTGELFF
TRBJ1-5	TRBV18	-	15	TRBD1	TGTGCCAGCTCAGTCGGACAGGGGATACATCAGCCCCAGCATTTT	CASSVGQGIHQPQHF
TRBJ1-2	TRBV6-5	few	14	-	TGTGCCAGCAGATTCAGGGGCCCAAACTATGGCTACACCTTC	CASRFRGPNYGYTF
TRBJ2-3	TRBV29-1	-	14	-	TGCAGCGTTGAAGGTAGCGGCGCAACAGATACGCAGTATTTT	CSVEGSGATDTQYF
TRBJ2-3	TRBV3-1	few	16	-	TGTGCCAGCAGCCCCCCGAACAGTCATCTTGAGGATACGCAGTATTTT	CASSPPNSHLEDTQYF
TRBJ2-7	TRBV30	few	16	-	TGTGCCTGGAGTGGTCTAGGCGGGACACTCGTTTACGAGCAGTACTTC	CAWSGLGGTLVYEQYF
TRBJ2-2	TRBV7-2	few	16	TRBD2	TGTGCCAGCAGCTTCACCGGGACTAGCGCTATCGGGGAGCTGTTTTTT	CASSFTGTSAIGELFF
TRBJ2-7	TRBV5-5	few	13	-	TGTGCCAGCAGCGCGGTGGCCCCCTACGAGCAGTACTTC	CASSAVAPYEQYF
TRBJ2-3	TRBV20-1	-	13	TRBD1	TGCAGTGCCAGGACAGGGGCGGCAGATACGCAGTATTTT	CSARTGAADTQYF